At least ten counts were recorded for the clone carrying this T cell receptor (beta chain). What it binds is unknown. The source of the sample is a study of neurological immune-mediated disorders. This CDR3 spans 17 amino acids. Germline V lookup: CDR1 ENHRY, CDR2 SYGVKD. V lost 0 bases to trimming and J lost 2 bases; unmatched junction nucleotides: 5. TCRdb ran MiXCR on the 5' RACE reads and lists one entry per CDR3 protein. In the table there are about 79,000 distinct CDR3 sequences, over 12% of which are singletons. Broader study findings: HTLV-1-associated myelopathy led in TCR clonal expansion, while multiple sclerosis ranked lowest, below healthy controls.

This receptor was taken from a woman in her 50s in good health. Sequencing was performed on PBMCs. V and J are TRBV10-3 and TRBJ2-1; 9 nucleotides line up with TRBD2. DNA for the CDR3: TGTGCCATCAGTGAGTCGGGGCCTAGCGGGGCCTACAATGAGCAGTTCTTC. Protein sequence: CAISESGPSGAYNEQFF.